The 7 T cell receptor beta chains given below trace back to one sample, sequenced in a study of blood T cell repertoires in COVID-19. The method was immunoSEQ multiplex PCR; TCRdb's version includes in-frame clones alone and lacks a portion of them. This repertoire shows some 21,000 clones, 75% to 90% found once; its top ten account for approximately 17%. Material for sequencing was peripheral blood. Source of these receptors: a man aged 70-80 years with active COVID-19.

The CDR3 bases are TGTGCCAGCAGGACCAGCCCAGCGCCCCAGCAGACCCAGTACTTC. Protein: CASRTSPAPQQTQYF. The chain joins TRBV6-5 to TRBJ2-5; D is ambiguous. The CDR3 is 15 residues long. Germline assignment: CDR1 MNHEY and CDR2 SVGAGI. The V end lost 6 bases, the J end lost 6 bases, and 20 bases lay between the germline ends.

V is TRBV30 and J is TRBJ2-3; 11 positions agree with TRBD2. The CDR3 is made up of 14 amino acids. J was trimmed by 5 bases and V by 4 bases; bases with no gene match: 5. The V gene's germline CDR1 is GTSNPN and CDR2 SVGIG (reference sequence). CDR3: CAWTSGRFGDTQYF. In DNA form, the CDR3 reads TGTGCCTGGACTAGCGGGAGGTTTGGAGATACGCAGTATTTT.

Note on this clone: Because the CDR3's place on the DNA is in doubt, the DNA is left out and the CDR3 is given as listed by TCRdb. V gene TRBV9 combines with J gene TRBJ2-1; TRBD1, the table's D call, lacks a check against the DNA. Inclusive of both ends, the CDR3 amounts to 14 amino acids. Germline assignment: CDR1 SGDLS and CDR2 YYNGEE. The CDR3 region is CASSVVGTGSKKFF.

The chain recombines TRBV11-3 with TRBJ2-7; D gene ambiguous. Germline assignment: CDR1 SGHNT and CDR2 YENEEA. V lost 4 bases and J 2 bases, leaving 9 bases between the germline ends. This CDR3 region has 13 residues. The DNA for the CDR3 is TGTGCCAGCAGCTCCTTCCTTACCTACGAGCAGTACTTC. Translated: CASSSFLTYEQYF. Supplemented by reference TRBV11-3 and TRBJ2-7, the full variable domain reads EAGVVQSPRYKIIEKKQPVAFWCNPISGHNTLYWYLQNLGQGPELLIRYENEEAVDDSQLPKDRFSAERLKGVDSTLKIQPAELGDSAVYLCASSSFLTYEQYFGPGTRLTVT.

The V and J genes are TRBV5-1 and TRBJ1-4; 9 nucleotides line up with TRBD1. CDR1 SGHRS and CDR2 YFSETQ come from the germline V gene. The CDR3 contains 15 residues. V trimming: 3 bases; J trimming: 5 bases; junction bases outside the gene matches: 5. The CDR3 sequence is CASSSFDRGNEKLFF. The DNA of the CDR3 is TGCGCCAGCAGCTCGTTTGACAGGGGGAATGAAAAACTGTTTTTT. The variable domain in full, completed from reference TRBV5-1 and TRBJ1-4, reads KAGVTQTPRYLIKTRGQQVTLSCSPISGHRSVSWYQQTPGQGLQFLFEYFSETQRNKGNFPGRFSGRQFSNSRSEMNVSTLELGDSALYLCASSSFDRGNEKLFFGSGTQLSVL.

V gene TRBV18 combines with J gene TRBJ2-1; no clear D. Germline V gives CDR1 KGHSH, CDR2 LQKENI. The length of the CDR3 is 15 residues. Trimming stripped 6 bases from V and 3 bases from J, with 15 bases between. The CDR3 sequence is CASSPTRNNYNEQFF. The CDR3 coding sequence is TGTGCCAGCTCCCCAACAAGAAACAACTACAATGAGCAGTTCTTC.

The rearrangement uses TRBV5-1 and TRBJ2-2, with 8 bases aligning to TRBD1. Germline values: CDR1 SGHRS, CDR2 YFSETQ. The length of the CDR3 is 15 residues. V was clipped by 2 bases and J by 6 bases; unmatched bases: 6. CDR3 protein: CASSLTGGRAGELFF. In DNA form, the CDR3 reads TGCGCCAGCAGCTTAACAGGGGGGCGTGCCGGGGAGCTGTTTTTT.